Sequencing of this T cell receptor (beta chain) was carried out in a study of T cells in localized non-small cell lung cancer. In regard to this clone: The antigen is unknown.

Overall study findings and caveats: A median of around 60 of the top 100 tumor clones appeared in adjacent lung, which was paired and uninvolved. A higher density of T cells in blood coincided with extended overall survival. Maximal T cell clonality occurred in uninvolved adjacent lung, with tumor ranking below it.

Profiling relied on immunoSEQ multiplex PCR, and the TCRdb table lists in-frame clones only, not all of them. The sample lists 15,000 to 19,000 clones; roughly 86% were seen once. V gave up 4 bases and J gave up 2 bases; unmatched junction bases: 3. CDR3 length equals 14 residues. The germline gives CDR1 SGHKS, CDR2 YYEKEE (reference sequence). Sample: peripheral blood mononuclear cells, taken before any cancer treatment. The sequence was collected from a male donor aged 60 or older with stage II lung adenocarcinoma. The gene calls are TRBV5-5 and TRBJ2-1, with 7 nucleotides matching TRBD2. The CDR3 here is CASSTGGPYNEQFF. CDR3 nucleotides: TGTGCCAGCAGCACGGGGGGTCCCTACAATGAGCAGTTCTTC.